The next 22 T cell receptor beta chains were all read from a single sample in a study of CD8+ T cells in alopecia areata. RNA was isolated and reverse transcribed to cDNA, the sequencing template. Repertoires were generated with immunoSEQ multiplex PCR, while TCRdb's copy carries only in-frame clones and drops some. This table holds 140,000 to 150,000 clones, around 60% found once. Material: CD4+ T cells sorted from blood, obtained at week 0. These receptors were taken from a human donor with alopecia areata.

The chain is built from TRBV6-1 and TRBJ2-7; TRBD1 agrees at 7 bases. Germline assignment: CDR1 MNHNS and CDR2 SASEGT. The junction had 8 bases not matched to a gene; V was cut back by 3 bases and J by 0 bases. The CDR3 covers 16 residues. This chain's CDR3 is CASSDMGQRFSYEQYF. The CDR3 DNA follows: TGTGCCAGCAGTGATATGGGACAGAGGTTCTCCTACGAGCAGTACTTC.

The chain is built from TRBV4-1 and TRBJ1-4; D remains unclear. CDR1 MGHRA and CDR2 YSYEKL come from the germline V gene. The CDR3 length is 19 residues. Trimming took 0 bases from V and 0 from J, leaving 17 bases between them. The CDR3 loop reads CASSQDYTAKSATNEKLFF. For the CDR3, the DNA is TGCGCCAGCAGCCAAGATTACACAGCGAAGTCGGCAACTAATGAAAAACTGTTTTTT.

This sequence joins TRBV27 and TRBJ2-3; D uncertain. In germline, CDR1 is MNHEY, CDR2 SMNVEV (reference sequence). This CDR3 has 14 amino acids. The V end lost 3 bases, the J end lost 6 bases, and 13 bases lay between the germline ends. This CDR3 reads CASSFRTLGDTQYF. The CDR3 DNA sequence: TGTGCCAGCAGTTTTAGGACCCTCGGGGATACGCAGTATTTT.

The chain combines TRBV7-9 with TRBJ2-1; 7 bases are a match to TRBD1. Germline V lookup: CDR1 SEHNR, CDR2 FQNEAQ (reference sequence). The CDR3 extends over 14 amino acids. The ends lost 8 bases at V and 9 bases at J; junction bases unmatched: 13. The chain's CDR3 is CASEGAGRYREQFF. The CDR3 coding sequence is TGTGCCAGCGAGGGGGCAGGTCGATATCGTGAGCAGTTCTTC.

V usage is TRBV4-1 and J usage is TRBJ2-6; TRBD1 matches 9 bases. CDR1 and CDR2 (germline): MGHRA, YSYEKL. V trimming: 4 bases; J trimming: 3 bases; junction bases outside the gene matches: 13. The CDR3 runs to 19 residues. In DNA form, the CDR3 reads TGCGCCAGCAGCCCGATCAAATTACAGGGGGCTCGTGGGGCCAACGTCCTGACTTTC. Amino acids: CASSPIKLQGARGANVLTF.

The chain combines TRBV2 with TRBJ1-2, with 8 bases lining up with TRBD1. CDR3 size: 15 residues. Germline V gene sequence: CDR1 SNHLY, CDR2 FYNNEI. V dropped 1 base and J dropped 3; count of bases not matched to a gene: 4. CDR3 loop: CASSEGQGLYYGYTF. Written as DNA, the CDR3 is TGTGCCAGCAGTGAAGGACAGGGGCTGTACTATGGCTACACCTTC.

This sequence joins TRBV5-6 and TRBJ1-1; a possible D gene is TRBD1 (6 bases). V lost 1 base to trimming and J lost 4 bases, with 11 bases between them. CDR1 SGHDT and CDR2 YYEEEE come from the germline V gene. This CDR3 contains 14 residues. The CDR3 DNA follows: TGTGCCAGCAGCTTGCGCTCGGGGGCCACTGAAGCTTTCTTT. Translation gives CASSLRSGATEAFF.

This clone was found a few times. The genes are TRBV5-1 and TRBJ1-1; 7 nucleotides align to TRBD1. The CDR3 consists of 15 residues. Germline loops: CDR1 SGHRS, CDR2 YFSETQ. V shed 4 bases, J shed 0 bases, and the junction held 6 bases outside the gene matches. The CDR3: CASSVQGTMNTEAFF. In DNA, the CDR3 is TGCGCCAGCAGCGTACAGGGGACGATGAACACTGAAGCTTTCTTT. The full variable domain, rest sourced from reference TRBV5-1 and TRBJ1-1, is KAGVTQTPRYLIKTRGQQVTLSCSPISGHRSVSWYQQTPGQGLQFLFEYFSETQRNKGNFPGRFSGRQFSNSRSEMNVSTLELGDSALYLCASSVQGTMNTEAFFGQGTRLTVV.

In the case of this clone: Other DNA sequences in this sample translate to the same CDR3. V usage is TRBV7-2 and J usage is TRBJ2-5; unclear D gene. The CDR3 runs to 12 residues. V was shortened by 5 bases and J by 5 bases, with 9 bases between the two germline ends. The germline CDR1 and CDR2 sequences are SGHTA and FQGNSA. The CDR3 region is CASSPNRETQYF. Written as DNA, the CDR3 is TGTGCCAGCAGCCCAAACCGGGAGACCCAGTACTTC.

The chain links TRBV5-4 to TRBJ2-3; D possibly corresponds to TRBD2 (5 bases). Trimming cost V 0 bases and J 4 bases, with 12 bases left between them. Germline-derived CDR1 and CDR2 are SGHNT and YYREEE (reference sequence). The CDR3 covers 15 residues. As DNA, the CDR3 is TGTGCCAGCAGCTTGGCCCTAGCTGGTTCAGATACGCAGTATTTT. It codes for CASSLALAGSDTQYF.

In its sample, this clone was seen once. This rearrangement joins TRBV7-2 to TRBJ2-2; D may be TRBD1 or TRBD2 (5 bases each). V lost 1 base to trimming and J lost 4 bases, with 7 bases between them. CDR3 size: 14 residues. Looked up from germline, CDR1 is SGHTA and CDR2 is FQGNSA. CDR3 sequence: CASSLGGTTGELFF. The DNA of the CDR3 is TGTGCCAGCAGCTTAGGGGGGACCACCGGGGAGCTGTTTTTT.

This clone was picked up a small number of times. The CDR3 loop is CASRTGTAGRNQPQHF. The CDR3 region has the DNA TGTGCCAGCAGGACCGGGACAGCGGGTCGCAATCAGCCCCAGCATTTT. The chain is built from TRBV2 and TRBJ1-5; TRBD1 matches 7 bases. CDR1 SNHLY and CDR2 FYNNEI come from the germline V gene. The V segment lost 6 bases and the J segment 2 bases; nucleotides outside the gene matches: 10. The CDR3 extends over 16 amino acids.

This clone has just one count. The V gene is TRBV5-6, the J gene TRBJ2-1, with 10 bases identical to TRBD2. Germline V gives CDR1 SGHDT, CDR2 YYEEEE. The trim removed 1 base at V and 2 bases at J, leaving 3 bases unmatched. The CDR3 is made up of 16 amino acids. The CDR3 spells CASSLPSGGAYNEQFF. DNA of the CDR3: TGTGCCAGCAGCTTGCCCAGCGGGGGGGCCTACAATGAGCAGTTCTTC.

CDR3 in amino acids: CAWMIGTVEAFF. The CDR3 DNA reads as TGTGCCTGGATGATAGGGACGGTTGAGGCTTTCTTT. The chain combines TRBV30 with TRBJ1-1; possibly TRBD1 for D (5 bases). The V gene lost 4 bases and the J gene lost 11 bases, with 17 bases spanning the gap. This CDR3 comprises 12 residues. Germline CDR1 reads GTSNPN; CDR2 reads SVGIG (reference sequence).

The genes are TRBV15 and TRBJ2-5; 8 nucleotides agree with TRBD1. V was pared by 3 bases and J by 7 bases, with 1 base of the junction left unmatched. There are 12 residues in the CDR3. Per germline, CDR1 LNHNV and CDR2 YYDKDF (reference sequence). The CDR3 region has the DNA TGTGCCACCAGCAGGGACAGGGTGACCCAGTACTTC. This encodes CATSRDRVTQYF.

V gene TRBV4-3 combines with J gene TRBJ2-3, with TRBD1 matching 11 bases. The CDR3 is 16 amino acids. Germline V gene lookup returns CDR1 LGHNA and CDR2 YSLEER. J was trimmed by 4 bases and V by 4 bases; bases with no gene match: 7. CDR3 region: CASSPSPGQGADTQYF. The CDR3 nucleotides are TGCGCCAGCAGCCCAAGTCCGGGACAGGGGGCAGATACGCAGTATTTT.

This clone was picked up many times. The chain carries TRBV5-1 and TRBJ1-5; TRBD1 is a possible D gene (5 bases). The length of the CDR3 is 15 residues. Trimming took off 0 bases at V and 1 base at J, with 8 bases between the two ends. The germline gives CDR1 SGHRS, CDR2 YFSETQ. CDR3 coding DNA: TGCGCCAGCAGCTTGGGAGGGACCAGCAATCAGCCCCAGCATTTT. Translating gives CASSLGGTSNQPQHF.

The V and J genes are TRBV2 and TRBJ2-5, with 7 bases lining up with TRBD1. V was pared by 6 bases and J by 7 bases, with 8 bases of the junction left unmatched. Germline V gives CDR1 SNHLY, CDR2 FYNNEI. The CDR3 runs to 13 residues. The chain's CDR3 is CASRGDSLGTQYF. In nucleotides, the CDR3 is TGTGCCAGCAGGGGGGACAGTCTGGGGACCCAGTACTTC.

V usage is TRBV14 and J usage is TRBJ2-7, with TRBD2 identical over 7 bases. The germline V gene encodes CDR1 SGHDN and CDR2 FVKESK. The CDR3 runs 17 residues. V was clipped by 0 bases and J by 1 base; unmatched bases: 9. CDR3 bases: TGTGCCAGCAGCCAAGATAGGCGAGTAGCGGGTTCCTACGAGCAGTACTTC. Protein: CASSQDRRVAGSYEQYF.

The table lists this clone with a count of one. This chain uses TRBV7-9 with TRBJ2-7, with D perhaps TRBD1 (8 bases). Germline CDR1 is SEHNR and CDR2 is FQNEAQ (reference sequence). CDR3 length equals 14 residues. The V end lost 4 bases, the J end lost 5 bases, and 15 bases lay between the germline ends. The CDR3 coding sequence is TGTGCCAGCAGCTCTGGACAGGGAGGGAACGAGCAGTACTTC. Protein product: CASSSGQGGNEQYF.

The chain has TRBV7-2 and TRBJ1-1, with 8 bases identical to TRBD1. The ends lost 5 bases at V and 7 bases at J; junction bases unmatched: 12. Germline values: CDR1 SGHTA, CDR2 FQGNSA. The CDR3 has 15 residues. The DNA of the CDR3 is TGTGCCAGCAGCACATCAGGGGGCGGCGGACTTGAAGCTTTCTTT. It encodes CASSTSGGGGLEAFF.

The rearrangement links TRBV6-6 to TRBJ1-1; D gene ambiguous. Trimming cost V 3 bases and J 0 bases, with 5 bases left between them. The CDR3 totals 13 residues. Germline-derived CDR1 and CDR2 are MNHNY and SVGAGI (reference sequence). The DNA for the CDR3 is TGTGCCAGCAGTTATTTGATGAACACTGAAGCTTTCTTT. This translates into CASSYLMNTEAFF.